This T cell receptor beta chain is drawn from a study of OX40 agonist ivuxolimab in advanced cancers. Study-level background: Treatment received earlier with anti-PD-1, anti-PD-L1 or anti-CTLA-4 agents was allowed, and around 40% had some.

Germline values: CDR1 SGHRS, CDR2 YFSETQ. CDR3 length: 15 amino acids. Trimming stripped 3 bases from V and 3 bases from J, with 15 bases between. Repertoires were generated with immunoSEQ multiplex PCR, while TCRdb's copy carries only in-frame clones and drops some. The sample lists fewer than 55,000 clones, more than 75% occurring once. The sequenced sample was CD4+ or CD8+ T cells sorted from blood, obtained in a trial of the OX40 agonist ivuxolimab. This rearrangement joins TRBV5-1 to TRBJ1-2; D gene ambiguous. This receptor was taken from an adult with an advanced solid tumor such as melanoma, head and neck, liver or kidney cancer. CDR3 in DNA: TGCGCCAGCAGCTCCTCGGTTGTAACGGACTATGGCTACACCTTC. It translates to CASSSSVVTDYGYTF.